Following are 18 T cell receptor beta chains from one sample sequenced in a study of identical twins. One entry per CDR3 protein results from TCRdb running MiXCR on the 5' RACE reads. Among about 1.7 million distinct CDR3 sequences listed, less than 40% were seen once. The sequenced material came from cord blood. Receptor source: a newborn girl in good health.

V and J are TRBV27 and TRBJ2-3; 9 nucleotides align to TRBD1. Germline V gene lookup returns CDR1 MNHEY and CDR2 SMNVEV (reference sequence). Trimming removed 6 bases from V and 6 bases from J; junction bases left unmatched: 7. The CDR3 runs 14 residues. The CDR3, as DNA: TGTGCCAGCAGGGGGGACAGGGTAGCGGATACGCAGTATTTT. Protein product: CASRGDRVADTQYF.

This chain uses TRBV20-1 with TRBJ1-1, with D possibly TRBD1 on 5 matching bases. Deletions cut 4 bases from V and 4 bases from J, with 10 bases between. This CDR3 is 12 amino acids long. The germline gives CDR1 DFQATT, CDR2 SNEGSKA (reference sequence). In nucleotides, the CDR3 is TGCAGTGCTATTGGTAGGGGCACTGAAGCTTTCTTT. Translated, it gives CSAIGRGTEAFF.

This rearrangement joins TRBV5-8 to TRBJ2-1; D perhaps matches TRBD2 (6 bases). Germline V CDR1 and CDR2: SGHTS, YDEGEE. V dropped 6 bases and J dropped 2 bases, with 21 bases sitting between them. This CDR3 region has 17 residues. The DNA of the CDR3 is TGTGCCAGCAAACCGGGAGCCCCGGCTATTACCTACAATGAGCAGTTCTTC. Its translation: CASKPGAPAITYNEQFF.

The chain carries TRBV2 and TRBJ2-1; the match to TRBD2 covers 14 bases. Germline-derived CDR1 and CDR2 are SNHLY and FYNNEI. There are 15 residues in the CDR3. J gave up 10 bases and V 6 bases, and 8 bases lay outside the gene matches. CDR3 DNA: TGTGCCAGCAGGGAGACTAGCGGGGGGGCAGGGGAGCAGTTCTTC. Protein: CASRETSGGAGEQFF. The whole variable domain, remainder taken from reference TRBV2 and TRBJ2-1, is EPEVTQTPSHQVTQMGQEVILRCVPISNHLYFYWYRQILGQKVEFLVSFYNNEISEKSEIFDDQFSVERPDGSNFTLKIRSTKLEDSAMYFCASRETSGGAGEQFFGPGTRLTVL.

The chain has TRBV6-1 and TRBJ1-2; D is possibly TRBD1 (5 bases). The CDR3 loop spans 13 amino acids. Looked up from germline, CDR1 is MNHNS and CDR2 is SASEGT. Trimming removed 3 bases from V and 6 bases from J, with 11 bases in between. The CDR3: CASSEIRDDGYTF. CDR3 sequence (DNA): TGTGCCAGCAGTGAGATCAGGGATGATGGCTACACCTTC.

Comments on this clonotype: A read error may explain this, as a much larger clone is one base away. V and J are TRBV29-1 and TRBJ1-2, with 8 bases aligning to TRBD1. Germline CDR1 and CDR2: SQVTM and ANQGSEA. This CDR3 is built from 13 residues. The chain's CDR3 is CGVGGQGLYGYTF. The CDR3 region has the DNA TGCGGCGTAGGCGGACAGGGCCTCTATGGCTACACCTTC. Looking up the rest from reference TRBV29-1 and TRBJ1-2 gives the full variable domain: SAVISQKPSRDICQRGTSLTIQCQVDSQVTMMFWYRQQPGQSLTLIATANQGSEATYESGFVIDKFPISRPNLTFSTLTVSNMSPEDSSIYLCGVGGQGLYGYTFGSGTRLTVV.

This clonotype came up many times. One end of the junction is discordant with germline, which a read error may explain. The chain combines TRBV7-7 with TRBJ2-1, with D possibly being TRBD1 (5 bases). The CDR3 consists of 16 residues. The V gene's germline CDR1 is SSHAT and CDR2 FNYEAQ (reference sequence). The CDR3 bases are TGTGCTAGCAGCCGGATGCTAAGGGGCTCCTACAATGAGCAGTTCTTC. Translated: CASSRMLRGSYNEQFF. The entire variable domain, with the rest obtained from reference TRBV7-7 and TRBJ2-1, is as follows: GAGVSQSPRYKVTKRGQDVTLRCDPISSHATLYWYQQALGQGPEFLTYFNYEAQPDKSGLPSDRFSAERPEGSISTLTIQRTEQRDSAMYRCASSRMLRGSYNEQFFGPGTRLTVL.

This clonotype was seen a handful of times. The chain combines TRBV12-3 or TRBV12-4 with TRBJ2-7; TRBD1 might be the D (5 bases). The CDR3 is made up of 16 amino acids. V lost 10 bases and J lost 3, with 25 bases in between. This CDR3 is CAISTGRGTLRYEQYF. Written as DNA, the CDR3 is TGTGCCATCTCTACAGGAAGGGGAACTCTTCGCTACGAGCAGTACTTC.

This clonotype was detected only a few times. The CDR3 sequence: CASSLSGTGRSNYGYTF. The CDR3 bases are TGTGCCAGCAGTTTAAGTGGGACAGGGAGGTCTAACTATGGCTACACCTTC. V usage is TRBV28 and J usage is TRBJ1-2; TRBD1 matches at 9 bases. V shed 2 bases and J 0 bases; nucleotides not matched to a gene: 7. The CDR3 consists of 17 residues. Looked up from germline, CDR1 is MDHEN and CDR2 is SYDVKM.

The rearrangement uses TRBV7-2 and TRBJ2-1, with 16 bases matching TRBD2. The CDR3 has 17 amino acids. Trimming cost V 6 bases and J 8 bases; bases outside gene matches: 10. CDR1 is SGHTA and CDR2 is FQGNSA in the germline V gene. In DNA form, the CDR3 reads TGTGCCAGCAGGCTAGGGACTAGCGGGAGGGCCGGCGATGAGCAGTTCTTC. The encoded protein is CASRLGTSGRAGDEQFF.

The J gene is TRBJ2-3, the V gene TRBV7-2; 12 bases agree with TRBD2. Per germline, CDR1 SGHTA and CDR2 FQGNSA. The trim removed 0 bases at V and 1 base at J, leaving 14 bases unmatched. The CDR3 runs 21 residues. CDR3 in DNA: TGTGCCAGCAGCTTAGCGTCGGCTAGCGGGGGGGTATGGGCTCGCACAGATACGCAGTATTTT. This translates into CASSLASASGGVWARTDTQYF.

This clonotype was counted between two and nine times. This chain uses TRBV2 with TRBJ2-3, with 14 bases fitting TRBD2. In germline, CDR1 is SNHLY, CDR2 FYNNEI. The J segment lost 3 bases and the V segment lost 7 bases, leaving 3 bases of the junction unmatched. The length of the CDR3 is 15 residues. The CDR3 loop is CASNGLAGGTDTQYF. In DNA, the CDR3 is TGTGCCAGCAACGGACTAGCGGGGGGTACAGATACGCAGTATTTT.

The chain combines TRBV4-1 with TRBJ2-4; D possibly corresponds to TRBD1 (5 bases). The V and J ends lost 1 base and 1 base respectively, with 14 bases between them. CDR1 is MGHRA and CDR2 is YSYEKL in the germline V gene. The CDR3 loop spans 17 amino acids. The CDR3 sequence is CASSQGVVAGAKNIQYF. In DNA, the CDR3 is TGCGCCAGCAGCCAAGGGGTCGTGGCAGGGGCCAAAAACATTCAGTACTTC.

This clonotype showed up just a few times. The chain carries TRBV28 and TRBJ2-3; unclear D gene. The CDR3 sequence is 15 residues long. Germline assignment: CDR1 MDHEN and CDR2 SYDVKM. The V end lost 6 bases, the J end lost 4 bases, and 17 bases lay between the germline ends. CDR3 region: CASSPSEKTADTQYF. CDR3 bases: TGTGCCAGCAGCCCAAGCGAGAAGACGGCAGATACGCAGTATTTT.

The sample holds many counts of this clonotype. The J gene is TRBJ2-3, the V gene TRBV7-2; D is possibly TRBD2 (7 bases). The CDR3 contains 18 residues. Germline CDR1 is SGHTA and CDR2 is FQGNSA. V dropped 8 bases and J dropped 2 bases, with 26 bases sitting between them. The CDR3 loop is CASDRLAGAPKNTDTQYF. The CDR3 bases are TGTGCCAGCGATCGATTGGCGGGGGCCCCGAAAAACACAGATACGCAGTATTTT. Drawing the rest from reference TRBV7-2 and TRBJ2-3, the complete variable domain is GAGVSQSPSNKVTEKGKDVELRCDPISGHTALYWYRQSLGQGLEFLIYFQGNSAPDKSGLPSDRFSAERTGGSVSTLTIQRTQQEDSAVYLCASDRLAGAPKNTDTQYFGPGTRLTVL.

This clonotype was observed a handful of times. One junction end disagrees with the germline gene, perhaps due to a read error. This chain uses TRBV7-2 with TRBJ2-1, with D uncertain. The germline CDR1 and CDR2 sequences are SGHTA and FQGNSA. CDR3 size: 11 residues. The CDR3 loop reads CAGSLLNEQFF. The CDR3 DNA reads as TGTGCCGGCAGCTTACTGAATGAGCAGTTCTTC. Looking up the rest from reference TRBV7-2 and TRBJ2-1 gives the full variable domain: GAGVSQSPSNKVTEKGKDVELRCDPISGHTALYWYRQSLGQGLEFLIYFQGNSAPDKSGLPSDRFSAERTGGSVSTLTIQRTQQEDSAVYLCAGSLLNEQFFGPGTRLTVL.

The rearrangement joins TRBV10-2 to TRBJ1-6; D gene unclear. V lost 0 bases to trimming and J lost 6 bases, with 21 bases between them. CDR1 WSHSY and CDR2 SAAADI come from the germline V gene. This CDR3 is 19 amino acids long. The CDR3 region has the DNA TGCGCCAGCAGTGAGTCGGTGAAGGTTAAACTTTATGGTAATTCACCCCTCCACTTT. This sequence encodes CASSESVKVKLYGNSPLHF.

V and J are TRBV12-5 and TRBJ1-1; D ambiguous. The CDR3 spans 13 residues. In germline, CDR1 is LGHNT, CDR2 FRNRAP. V was cut by 3 bases and J by 4 bases, with 9 bases left in between. The CDR3 DNA follows: TGTGCTAGTGGTTTCGACGGATTCACTGAAGCTTTCTTT. It encodes CASGFDGFTEAFF.